The entry below gives a single T cell receptor beta chain sequence along with its context. The sample is drawn from a study of cytomegalovirus exposure and HLA in healthy donors. 60 Vbeta and 13 Jbeta primers were used in PCR. Only in-frame clones appear in the TCRdb table, and some are missing; sequencing was by immunoSEQ multiplex PCR. This sample carries about 150,000 clones, over 8% of them seen once, and the ten largest clones take about 1.7%. The CDR3 length is 18 residues. Trimming took 0 bases from V and 2 from J; bases not matched to a gene: 8. Germline V gene sequence: CDR1 LGHNA, CDR2 YSLEER.

Input material: PBMCs. This receptor was taken from a male donor in good health and CMV-seronegative. V gene TRBV4-3 combines with J gene TRBJ1-4; 8 bases align to TRBD1. CDR3 protein: CASSQEGGTGLTNEKLFF. Written as DNA, the CDR3 is TGCGCCAGCAGCCAAGAGGGCGGGACAGGTCTGACTAATGAAAAACTGTTTTTT.